This entry lists 28 T cell receptor beta chains sequenced from one sample in a study of blood T cell repertoires in COVID-19. The method was immunoSEQ multiplex PCR; TCRdb's version includes in-frame clones alone and lacks a portion of them. The sample includes fewer than 300,000 clones, about nine tenths of them seen just once. Sequencing was done on a sample of PBMCs or T cells enriched from blood (not recorded which). The source is a man in his late teens or twenties who had recovered from COVID-19.

The gene calls are TRBV6-6 and TRBJ1-4; 9 bases map to TRBD1. CDR1 and CDR2 from the germline V gene are MNHNY and SVGAGI (reference sequence). The V segment lost 4 bases and the J segment 7 bases; nucleotides outside the gene matches: 7. This CDR3 is 15 amino acids long. The CDR3: CASSSTGTGREKLFF. The CDR3 DNA follows: TGTGCCAGCAGTTCTACCGGGACAGGGCGTGAAAAACTGTTTTTT.

The chain combines TRBV18 with TRBJ2-1, with D possibly being TRBD1 (5 bases). Germline V lookup: CDR1 KGHSH, CDR2 LQKENI. The ends were cut back, 0 bases at V and 6 bases at J, with 12 bases in the middle. This CDR3 contains 15 residues. The CDR3 region has the DNA TGTGCCAGCTCACCACCGACCCGACAGTCCAATGAGCAGTTCTTC. This encodes CASSPPTRQSNEQFF.

V and J are TRBV7-9 and TRBJ1-4, with 9 bases that match TRBD1. CDR3 size: 17 residues. Per the germline V gene, CDR1 is SEHNR and CDR2 is FQNEAQ (reference sequence). Losses at the gene ends were 5 bases for V and 7 bases for J; bases not matched to a gene: 14. CDR3 coding DNA: TGTGCCAGCAGCCCCGGGACAGGGCCTGCGGGAGGTGAAAAACTGTTTTTT. Translation: CASSPGTGPAGGEKLFF.

The CDR3 reads CASKTAGTNTGELFF. The CDR3 DNA reads TGTGCCAGCAAGACCGCAGGGACGAACACCGGGGAGCTGTTTTTT. The rearrangement uses TRBV2 and TRBJ2-2, with TRBD1 as a possible D gene (5 bases). V lost 7 bases, J lost 0 bases, and 12 bases lay in between. The CDR3 runs 15 residues. Germline V CDR1 and CDR2: SNHLY, FYNNEI.

CDR3 sequence reads: CASSHLGAGPGGGYTF. DNA for the CDR3: TGTGCCAGCAGCCATTTGGGCGCTGGGCCGGGGGGTGGCTACACCTTC. This chain joins TRBV3-1 (or the pseudogene TRBV3-2) and TRBJ1-2; weak D call: TRBD1 (5 bases). The CDR3 loop spans 16 amino acids. Germline V gene lookup returns CDR1 LGHDT and CDR2 YNNKEL (reference sequence). V was clipped by 3 bases and J by 7 bases, with 21 bases between them.

This clone appeared once. This chain joins TRBV19 and TRBJ2-7; 10 bases are shared with TRBD2. The CDR3 has 14 residues. CDR1 LNHDA and CDR2 SQIVND come from the germline V gene (reference sequence). The V gene end was trimmed by 6 bases and the J gene end by 1 base; junction bases not matched to a gene: 3. The CDR3 sequence is CASRTSGESYEQYF. The CDR3 DNA is TGTGCCAGTAGAACTAGCGGGGAGTCCTACGAGCAGTACTTC.

V is TRBV11-3 and J is TRBJ2-7; TRBD1 matches at 10 bases. The V and J ends lost 1 base and 7 bases, in that order; junction bases with no gene match: 7. Germline CDR1 is SGHNT and CDR2 is YENEEA. The CDR3 contains 15 residues. In nucleotides, the CDR3 is TGTGCCAGCAGCTTAGTGGGACAGGGGTACGAGGAGCAGTACTTC. It encodes CASSLVGQGYEEQYF.

In nucleotides, the CDR3 is TGCGCCAGCAGATGGATCCTAGAGGCCGGGGAGCTGTTTTTT. Translating gives CASRWILEAGELFF. The genes are TRBV5-1 and TRBJ2-2, with D unclear. Germline-derived CDR1 and CDR2 are SGHRS and YFSETQ. The germline V and J ends were trimmed by 5 bases and 6 bases, with 14 bases remaining between them. This CDR3 has 14 amino acids.

Concerning this clone: Other DNA sequences within the sample encode an identical CDR3. The rearrangement links TRBV11-3 to TRBJ2-7; TRBD2 matches 16 bases. This CDR3 has 15 residues. The germline CDR1 and CDR2 sequences are SGHNT and YENEEA. Trimming took 5 bases from V and 4 from J; bases not matched to a gene: 2. This CDR3 reads CASSPGLAGGYEQYF. As DNA, the CDR3 is TGTGCCAGCAGCCCGGGACTAGCGGGGGGGTACGAGCAGTACTTC. Full variable domain (outside the CDR3, taken from reference TRBV11-3 and TRBJ2-7): EAGVVQSPRYKIIEKKQPVAFWCNPISGHNTLYWYLQNLGQGPELLIRYENEEAVDDSQLPKDRFSAERLKGVDSTLKIQPAELGDSAVYLCASSPGLAGGYEQYFGPGTRLTVT.

This clone was seen just once. The CDR3 is CASSQPPSGLAGDTGELFF. CDR3 coding DNA: TGTGCCAGCAGCCAACCGCCCTCGGGACTAGCGGGGGATACCGGGGAGCTGTTTTTT. The V and J genes are TRBV4-2 and TRBJ2-2; 14 bases are a match to TRBD2. The V gene end was trimmed by 2 bases and the J gene end by 5 bases; junction bases not matched to a gene: 10. Germline V gene data show CDR1 as LGHNA and CDR2 as YNFKEQ. The CDR3 runs to 19 residues.

This clone was detected only a few times. The chain employs TRBV10-3 and TRBJ2-7, with D possibly being TRBD1 (6 bases). Trimming left V 8 bases short and J 3 bases short, with 14 bases between. This CDR3 comprises 13 residues. In germline, CDR1 is ENHRY, CDR2 SYGVKD. The CDR3 is CAIRVGQNYEQYF. The CDR3 DNA follows: TGTGCCATCCGGGTCGGACAGAACTACGAGCAGTACTTC.

The J gene is TRBJ2-7, the V gene TRBV27; TRBD2 matches 7 bases. V shed 7 bases and J 4 bases; nucleotides not matched to a gene: 10. The CDR3 extends over 14 amino acids. CDR1 and CDR2 from the germline V gene are MNHEY and SMNVEV (reference sequence). CDR3 sequence (DNA): TGTGCCAGCAACACCAAGTCCGGGAGGTACGAGCAGTACTTC. Protein product: CASNTKSGRYEQYF.

This clone appeared once. The chain carries TRBV7-9 and TRBJ2-1; 9 bases are a match to TRBD2. The CDR3 covers 14 residues. V lost 3 bases to trimming and J lost 8 bases; unmatched junction nucleotides: 5. Germline loops: CDR1 SEHNR, CDR2 FQNEAQ (reference sequence). This CDR3 reads CASSFMTSGYEQFF. In DNA, the CDR3 is TGTGCCAGCAGCTTCATGACTAGCGGCTATGAGCAGTTCTTC.

This chain links TRBV7-9 with TRBJ2-1; D call uncertain. Germline CDR1 and CDR2: SEHNR and FQNEAQ (reference sequence). Trimming cost V 4 bases and J 7 bases, with 17 bases left between them. This CDR3 spans 15 amino acids. CDR3 residues: CASSYPSGRSNEQFF. The DNA of the CDR3 is TGTGCCAGCAGCTACCCATCAGGCAGATCGAATGAGCAGTTCTTC. The whole variable domain, remainder taken from reference TRBV7-9 and TRBJ2-1, is DTGVSQNPRHKITKRGQNVTFRCDPISEHNRLYWYRQTLGQGPEFLTYFQNEAQLEKSRLLSDRFSAERPKGSFSTLEIQRTEQGDSAMYLCASSYPSGRSNEQFFGPGTRLTVL.

The genes are TRBV19 and TRBJ1-5; the D gene is possibly TRBD1 (5 bases). Germline loops: CDR1 LNHDA, CDR2 SQIVND (reference sequence). V shed 3 bases and J shed 5 bases, with 17 bases lying between them. This CDR3 comprises 16 residues. The CDR3 bases are TGTGCCAGTAGTATCTCCGTGCAGGGCCGGGATCAGCCCCAGCATTTT. Amino acids: CASSISVQGRDQPQHF.

This rearrangement joins TRBV11-1 to TRBJ1-4; D gene ambiguous. The CDR3 is 15 residues long. The V end was cut by 5 bases, the J end by 1 base, with 11 bases between. In germline, CDR1 is SGHAT, CDR2 FQDESV (reference sequence). In DNA, the CDR3 is TGTGCCAGCAGCGCAACCGGGGTAACTAATGAAAAACTGTTTTTT. Amino acid sequence: CASSATGVTNEKLFF.

The gene calls are TRBV29-1 and TRBJ2-3; the match to TRBD2 covers 11 bases. V lost 5 bases and J lost 0; bases outside the gene matches: 4. CDR3 length equals 15 residues. Germline lookup yields CDR1 SQVTM and CDR2 ANQGSEA. This CDR3 is CSVTSGSTSTDTQYF. DNA for the CDR3: TGCAGCGTTACTAGCGGGAGTACTAGCACAGATACGCAGTATTTT.

This chain connects TRBV15 to TRBJ2-5; D is unresolved. The V gene lost 0 bases and the J gene lost 5 bases, with 10 bases spanning the gap. This CDR3 spans 14 amino acids. The germline CDR1 and CDR2 sequences are LNHNV and YYDKDF (reference sequence). The CDR3 loop is CATSRDRGRETQYF. CDR3 bases: TGTGCCACCAGCAGAGATCGAGGCCGGGAGACCCAGTACTTC. Full variable domain (rest looked up from reference TRBV15 and TRBJ2-5): DAMVIQNPRYQVTQFGKPVTLSCSQTLNHNVMYWYQQKSSQAPKLLFHYYDKDFNNEADTPDNFQSRRPNTSFCFLDIRSPGLGDTAMYLCATSRDRGRETQYFGPGTRLLVL.

The chain recombines TRBV10-3 with TRBJ1-1; a possible D gene is TRBD1 (5 bases). The germline gives CDR1 ENHRY, CDR2 SYGVKD. Trimming stripped 6 bases from V and 1 base from J, with 9 bases between. The CDR3 runs 13 residues. The CDR3 nucleotides are TGTGCCATCAGACCGACAGAGAACACTGAAGCTTTCTTT. It is translated as CAIRPTENTEAFF.

This chain uses TRBV10-3 with TRBJ1-1; D not certain. CDR1 and CDR2 from the germline V gene are ENHRY and SYGVKD. Trimming took 0 bases from V and 1 from J, leaving 21 bases between them. The CDR3 has 19 amino acids. The CDR3 reads CAISESMYGRHERNTEAFF. DNA for the CDR3: TGTGCCATCAGTGAGTCGATGTACGGGAGACATGAACGGAACACTGAAGCTTTCTTT.

The V and J genes are TRBV3-1 (or the pseudogene TRBV3-2) and TRBJ1-2; tentative D call: TRBD1 (5 bases). This CDR3 comprises 19 residues. The germline gives CDR1 LGHDT, CDR2 YNNKEL (reference sequence). V lost 4 bases to trimming and J lost 2 bases, with 26 bases between them. CDR3 residues: CASSRRLMHSGLTNYGYTF. The CDR3, as DNA: TGTGCCAGCAGCCGACGGTTGATGCATTCAGGGCTCACGAACTATGGCTACACCTTC.

The chain links TRBV28 to TRBJ1-1, with D hard to call. The CDR3 covers 14 residues. Trimming cost V 4 bases and J 1 base, with 10 bases left between them. Germline-derived CDR1 and CDR2 are MDHEN and SYDVKM. In nucleotides, the CDR3 is TGTGCCAGCAGTTCGACATGGCCGAACACTGAAGCTTTCTTT. Translating it yields CASSSTWPNTEAFF.

Only a few counts were recorded for this clone. Here the CDR3 reads CASSLEGQGVIKNIQYF. The CDR3 coding sequence is TGTGCCAGCAGCTTAGAGGGTCAGGGGGTAATCAAAAACATTCAGTACTTC. The genes are TRBV7-9 and TRBJ2-4; TRBD1 matches at 7 bases. CDR3 length: 17 amino acids. The germline V gene has CDR1 SEHNR and CDR2 FQNEAQ (reference sequence). J was trimmed by 3 bases and V by 1 base; bases with no gene match: 9.

The chain is built from TRBV30 and TRBJ1-5, with D perhaps TRBD1 (6 bases). CDR1 is GTSNPN and CDR2 is SVGIG in the germline V gene (reference sequence). V gave up 4 bases and J gave up 6 bases, with 10 bases separating them. This CDR3 spans 12 amino acids. In nucleotides, the CDR3 is TGTGCCTGGACCGCACAGGGTCAGCCCCAGCATTTT. Its protein product is CAWTAQGQPQHF.

V usage is TRBV4-2 and J usage is TRBJ1-3; D is possibly TRBD1 (5 bases). From germline, CDR1 is LGHNA and CDR2 YNFKEQ. V was pared by 1 base and J by 4 bases, with 17 bases between. The CDR3 is 17 amino acids. This CDR3 reads CASSQGGRSGSGNTIYF. Written as DNA, the CDR3 is TGTGCCAGCAGCCAAGGGGGTCGGTCAGGGTCGGGAAACACCATATATTTT.

The V and J genes are TRBV7-9 and TRBJ1-1; no clear D gene. Germline values: CDR1 SEHNR, CDR2 FQNEAQ (reference sequence). This CDR3 spans 12 amino acids. Deletions cut 1 base from V and 7 bases from J, with 7 bases between. The CDR3 DNA follows: TGTGCCAGCAGCTTAGTGCGAGGTGAAGCTTTCTTT. Translation gives CASSLVRGEAFF.

This clone appeared once. J is TRBJ1-3 and V is TRBV3-1 (or the pseudogene TRBV3-2); D perhaps matches TRBD1 (6 bases). Per germline, CDR1 LGHDT and CDR2 YNNKEL (reference sequence). The CDR3 is made up of 13 amino acids. V lost 7 bases to trimming and J lost 3 bases, with 10 bases between them. The CDR3 nucleotides are TGTGCCAGCACCGGGACACATGGAAACACCATATATTTT. The encoded protein is CASTGTHGNTIYF.

The V call is TRBV6-5, the J call TRBJ1-3, with D possibly being TRBD1 (5 bases). V shed 8 bases and J shed 0 bases, with 11 bases lying between them. This CDR3 contains 14 residues. Per the germline V gene, CDR1 is MNHEY and CDR2 is SVGAGI. The CDR3 loop reads CASFKGDSGNTIYF. The CDR3 DNA reads TGTGCCAGCTTCAAAGGGGACTCTGGAAACACCATATATTTT.